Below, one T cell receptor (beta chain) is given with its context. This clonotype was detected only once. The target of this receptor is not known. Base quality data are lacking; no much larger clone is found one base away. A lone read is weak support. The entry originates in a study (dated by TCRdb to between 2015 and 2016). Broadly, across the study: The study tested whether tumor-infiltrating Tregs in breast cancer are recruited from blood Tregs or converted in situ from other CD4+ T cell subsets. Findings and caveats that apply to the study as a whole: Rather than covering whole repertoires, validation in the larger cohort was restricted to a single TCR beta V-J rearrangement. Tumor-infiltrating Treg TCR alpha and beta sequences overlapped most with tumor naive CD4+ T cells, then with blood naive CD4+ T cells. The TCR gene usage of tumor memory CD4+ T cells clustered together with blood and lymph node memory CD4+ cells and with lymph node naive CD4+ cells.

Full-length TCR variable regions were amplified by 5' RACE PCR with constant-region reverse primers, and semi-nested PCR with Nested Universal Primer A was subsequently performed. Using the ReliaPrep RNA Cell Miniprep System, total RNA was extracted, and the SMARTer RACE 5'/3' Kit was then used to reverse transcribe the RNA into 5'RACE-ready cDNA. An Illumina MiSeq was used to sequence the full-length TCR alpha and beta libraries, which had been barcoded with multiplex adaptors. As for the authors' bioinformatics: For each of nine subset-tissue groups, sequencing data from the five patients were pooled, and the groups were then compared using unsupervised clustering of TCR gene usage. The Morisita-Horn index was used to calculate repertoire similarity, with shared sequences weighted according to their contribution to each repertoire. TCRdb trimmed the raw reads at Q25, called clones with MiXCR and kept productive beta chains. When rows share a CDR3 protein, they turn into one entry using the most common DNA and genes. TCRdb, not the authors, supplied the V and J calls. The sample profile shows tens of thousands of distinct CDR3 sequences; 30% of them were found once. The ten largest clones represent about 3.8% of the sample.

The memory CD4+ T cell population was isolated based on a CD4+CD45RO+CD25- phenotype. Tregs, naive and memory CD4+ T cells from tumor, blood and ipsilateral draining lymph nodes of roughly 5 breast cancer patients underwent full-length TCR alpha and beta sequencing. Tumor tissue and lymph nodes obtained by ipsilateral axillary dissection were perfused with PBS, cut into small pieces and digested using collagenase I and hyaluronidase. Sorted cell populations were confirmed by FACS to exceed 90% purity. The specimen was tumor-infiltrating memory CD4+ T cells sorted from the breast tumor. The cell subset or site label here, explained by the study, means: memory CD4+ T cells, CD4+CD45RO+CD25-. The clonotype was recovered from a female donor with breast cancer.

The bases are TGTGCCAGCAGCTTAGCGTTCAGGGGAGCTGGAAACACCATATATTTT. It encodes CASSLAFRGAGNTIYF. The chain is encoded by TRBV7-2 joined to TRBJ1-3; TRBD1 could be the D gene, as 6 bases match. V is reduced by 0 bases and J by 2 bases, leaving a spacing of 11 bases between them. Based on the germline V gene, the CDR1 and CDR2 sequences are SGHTA and FQGNSA. The CDR3 holds 16 amino acids from the cysteine to the phenylalanine. The DNA shown is the 48-base CDR3, in frame from base 1. Beyond the CDR3, the reference TRBV7-2 and TRBJ1-3 genes provide the residues; the full variable domain reads: GAGVSQSPSNKVTEKGKDVELRCDPISGHTALYWYRQSLGQGLEFLIYFQGNSAPDKSGLPSDRFSAERTGGSVSTLTIQRTQQEDSAVYLCASSLAFRGAGNTIYFGEGSWLTVV.